The clone carrying this T cell receptor (beta chain) was counted ten times or more. No antigen is known for it. This sample stems from a study of early T cells in non-severe SARS-CoV-2 infection. The study's findings and limits: VDJdb matching skewed toward anti-spike CD8 responses, missing private and CD4 specificities.

Unique molecular identifiers tagged individual cDNA molecules. MiXCR, run by TCRdb on the 5' RACE reads, gives a single entry per CDR3 protein. The sample gives about 81,000 distinct CDR3 sequences, 5.5% to 7.5% of which show up once; about 7.8% is in the top ten. Sequencing was carried out using whole blood. The TCR sequence derives from an adult who was a healthcare worker with PCR-confirmed SARS-CoV-2 infection or an uninfected control (not recorded which).

The CDR3 here is CASSSRPKTSSTDTQYF. The CDR3 bases are TGTGCCAGCAGTTCCCGACCTAAAACGAGCAGCACAGATACGCAGTATTTT. The rearrangement joins TRBV28 to TRBJ2-3; D is unclear. CDR3 size: 17 residues. V gave up 4 bases and J gave up 0 bases, with 17 bases separating them. Germline V gives CDR1 MDHEN, CDR2 SYDVKM.